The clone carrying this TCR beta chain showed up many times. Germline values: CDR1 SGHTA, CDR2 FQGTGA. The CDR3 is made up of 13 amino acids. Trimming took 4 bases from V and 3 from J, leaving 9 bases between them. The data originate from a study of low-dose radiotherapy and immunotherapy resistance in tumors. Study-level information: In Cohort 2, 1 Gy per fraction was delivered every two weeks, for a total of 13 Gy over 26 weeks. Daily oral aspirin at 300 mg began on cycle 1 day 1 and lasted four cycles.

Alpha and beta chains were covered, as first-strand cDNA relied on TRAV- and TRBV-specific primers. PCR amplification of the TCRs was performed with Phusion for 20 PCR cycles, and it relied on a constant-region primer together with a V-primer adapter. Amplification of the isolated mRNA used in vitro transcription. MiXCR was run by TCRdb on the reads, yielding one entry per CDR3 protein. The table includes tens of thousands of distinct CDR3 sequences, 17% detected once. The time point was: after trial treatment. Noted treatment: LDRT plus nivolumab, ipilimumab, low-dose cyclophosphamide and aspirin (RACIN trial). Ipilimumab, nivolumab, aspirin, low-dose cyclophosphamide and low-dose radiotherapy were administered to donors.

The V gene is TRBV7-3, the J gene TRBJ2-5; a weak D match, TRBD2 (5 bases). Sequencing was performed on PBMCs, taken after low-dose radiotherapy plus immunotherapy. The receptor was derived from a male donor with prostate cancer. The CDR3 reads CASSSGLKETQYF. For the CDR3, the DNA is TGTGCCAGCAGCTCCGGACTTAAAGAGACCCAGTACTTC.